The 27 T cell receptor delta chains given below trace back to one sample, sequenced in a study of γδ T cells in repeated Plasmodium falciparum infection. TCRdb called clones from the multiplex PCR reads again using CATT. The sample carries roughly 86,000 delta-chain clones, 1.4% recorded once. Bulk repertoires came from Vgamma9/Vdelta2+ or Vdelta2-negative gammadelta T cells flow-sorted from PBMC. Material: gamma-delta T cells from blood. The origin of the receptors is a pool of human donors (malaria-infected and uninfected, not separated).

This clone was seen a few times. This likely stems from a read error, as it lies one base from a far larger clone. Other nucleotide sequences in the sample specify the same CDR3. The J gene is TRDJ1, the V gene TRDV1; 8 bases are a match to TRDD3. The CDR3 has 19 amino acids. CDR1 is TSWWSYY and CDR2 is QGS in the germline V gene. The CDR3 region has the DNA TGTGCTCTTGGGGAACTAGACCTACGTCAGGGGATACACACCGATAAGCTCATCTTT. Protein product: CALGELDLRQGIHTDKLIF.

This clone showed up many times. CDR3 sequence (DNA): TGTGCCTGTGACACTTTGAATTCCTACCAGGGGGATACAGGCACCGATAAACTCATCTTT. Translation: CACDTLNSYQGDTGTDKLIF. The chain is built from TRDV2 and TRDJ1; 9 bases map to TRDD3. Germline values: CDR1 GEAIGNYY, CDR2 EKD. CDR3 length equals 20 residues. The ends lost 1 base at V and 1 base at J; junction bases unmatched: 18.

Notes on this clone: The protein given by TCRdb reflects a much larger clone and differs at residue 5 from this DNA's translation, likely from a read error; the protein shown is the DNA's translation. This chain links TRDV1 with TRDJ3; the match to TRDD3 covers 11 bases. J lost 0 bases, V lost 3 bases, and 19 bases had no gene match. The CDR3 is 24 residues long. Per germline, CDR1 TSWWSYY and CDR2 QGS. The DNA for the CDR3 is TGTGCTCTTGGGGAGGAGCGGCAGAAATGGGGGATACGCTCCAGCTCCTGGGACACCCGACAGATGTTTTTC. It specifies CALGEERQKWGIRSSSWDTRQMFF.

Concerning this clone: TCRdb shows a much larger clone's protein in place of this DNA's translation, and the two differ at residue 16, likely through a read error; the protein shown is translated from the DNA. The chain combines TRDV2 with TRDJ1, with TRDD3 matching 12 bases. The J gene, missing from TCRdb, was assigned here through DNA to germline matching. CDR1 is GEAIGNYY, CDR2 EKD, per germline. This CDR3 region has 19 residues. The CDR3 here is CACDTTPVLGDTATDRLIF. The CDR3 DNA sequence: TGTGCCTGTGACACCACTCCCGTACTGGGGGATACTGCCACCGATAGACTCATCTTT.

With respect to this clone: A far larger clone differs by one base, so this is likely a read error. Other DNA sequences within the sample encode an identical CDR3. The CDR3 bases are TGTGCCTGTGACTCCATAGGAGTCGTTACTGGGGGATACACCGATAAACTCATCTTT. It translates to CACDSIGVVTGGYTDKLIF. V and J are TRDV2 and TRDJ1; TRDD3 agrees at 10 bases. TCRdb offers no J gene call, so here the DNA was matched to germline to obtain one. There are 19 residues in the CDR3. Unmatched junction bases numbered 15, after V lost 3 bases and J lost 0 bases. Germline V gene lookup returns CDR1 GEAIGNYY and CDR2 EKD.

This clone was seen repeatedly, ten times or more. A single base is all that separates this from a far larger clone, so a read error is likely. The sample holds other DNA sequences that translate to the same CDR3. The V gene is TRDV2, the J gene TRDJ1; a possible D gene is TRDD3 (6 bases). V was trimmed by 0 bases and J by 0 bases, leaving 13 bases between them. The CDR3 has 16 amino acids. Per germline, CDR1 GEAIGNYY and CDR2 EKD. The CDR3 nucleotides are TGTGCCTGTGACACCGTGGGGGCCTCTAACACCGATAAACTCATCTTT. Its translation is CACDTVGASNTDKLIF.

This clone was seen a handful of times. A read error likely explains why the TCRdb protein, taken from a much larger clone, differs from this DNA's translation at residue 6; the protein shown is translated from the DNA. This chain connects TRDV2 to TRDJ1; 7 bases line up with TRDD3. In germline, CDR1 is GEAIGNYY, CDR2 EKD. The CDR3 runs 16 residues. J was trimmed by 5 bases and V by 4 bases; bases with no gene match: 15. The CDR3: CACEPVARWGRDKLIF. CDR3 DNA sequence: TGTGCCTGTGAACCTGTTGCCAGATGGGGGAGAGATAAACTCATCTTT.

In this sample, this clone turned up many times. TCRdb's protein sequence differs at residue 18 from the translated DNA; the protein presented here follows the DNA. Called V gene: TRDV1; the J gene was not called; the table calls TRDD3, which could not be checked here. The CDR3 has 19 residues. Germline CDR1 TSWWSYY, CDR2 QGS. The DNA of the CDR3 is TGTGCTCTTGGGGAATGTGTTTCCCGAGTACTGGGGGATACACATAAACTCACCTTT. Protein: CALGECVSRVLGDTHKLTF.

In the case of this clone: A read error likely explains why the TCRdb protein, taken from a much larger clone, differs from this DNA's translation at residue 14; the protein shown is translated from the DNA. The chain joins TRDV1 to TRDJ1, with 10 bases matching TRDD3. Per the germline V gene, CDR1 is TSWWSYY and CDR2 is QGS. Germline trimming cut 1 base from V and 0 bases from J; bases unmatched to any gene: 29. CDR3 length: 25 amino acids. CDR3 nucleotide sequence: TGTGCTCTTGGGGAACCGGCCTTCCTAACCCGGGGGGGAGCACTGGGGGATCCGAACACCGATAAACTCATCTTT. This encodes CALGEPAFLTRGGALGDPNTDKLIF.

This clone was seen more than once but under ten times. This probably arose from a read error, given a far larger clone one base away. The same CDR3 can be traced to other DNA sequences in this sample. The J gene is TRDJ1, the V gene TRDV1, with a tentative D call TRDD2 (8 bases). TCRdb offers no J gene call, so here the DNA was matched to germline to obtain one. The germline V gene encodes CDR1 TSWWSYY and CDR2 QGS. This CDR3 has 27 residues. DNA for the CDR3: TGTGCTCTTGGGGAAAGAAGGCCTTCCTATTTAGGAAGAACCATGTACTGGGGATGGGGTTACACCGACAAACTCATCTTT. Translating gives CALGERRPSYLGRTMYWGWGYTDKLIF.

This clone was counted a few times. TCRdb shows a much larger clone's protein in place of this DNA's translation, and the two differ at residue 2, likely through a read error; the protein shown is translated from the DNA. The chain couples TRDV1 to TRDJ1, with 10 positions matching TRDD3. TCRdb is silent on the J gene; assignment here came from matching the DNA to germline. Germline CDR1 is TSWWSYY and CDR2 is QGS. CDR3 length: 18 residues. The DNA of the CDR3 is TGTTCTCTTGGGGAACTTTCAGTCATGGGGGATACAACCGATAAACTCATCTTT. It specifies CSLGELSVMGDTTDKLIF.

A few counts support this clone. The TCRdb protein comes from a much larger clone and disagrees with this DNA's translation at residue 4, likely due to a read error; the protein given here is derived from the DNA. The genes are TRDV2 and TRDJ1, with 11 bases identical to TRDD3. TCRdb lists no J gene, so it was determined here by aligning the DNA to germline. CDR1 GEAIGNYY and CDR2 EKD come from the germline V gene. The CDR3 loop spans 19 amino acids. The CDR3 region has the DNA TGTGCCTGTGGCACCGTTGGGGGATACGCTGCACCGTACACCGATAAACTCATCTTT. This sequence encodes CACGTVGGYAAPYTDKLIF.

This clone was observed at least ten times. V and J are TRDV1 and TRDJ3; 9 nucleotides line up with TRDD3. J was trimmed by 0 bases and V by 7 bases; bases with no gene match: 22. CDR1 is TSWWSYY, CDR2 QGS, per germline. This CDR3 is 23 amino acids long. CDR3 residues: CALAPGRLVGDTGSSWDTRQMFF. In nucleotides, the CDR3 is TGTGCTCTTGCCCCAGGAAGGCTAGTTGGGGATACGGGCAGCTCCTGGGACACCCGACAGATGTTTTTC.

About this clone: TCRdb has a much larger clone's protein, which differs at residue 4 from the translation of this DNA, likely because of a read error; what is shown is the protein translated from the DNA. The chain has TRDV2 and TRDJ1; D is unresolved. Because TCRdb records no J gene, it was assigned here through a match of the DNA to germline. Germline CDR1 and CDR2: GEAIGNYY and EKD. Trimming took off 5 bases at V and 4 bases at J, with 16 bases between the two ends. The CDR3 length is 14 residues. Here the CDR3 DNA reads TGTGCCTGTGGCACGAAGTCCGGGAGCGATAAACTCATCTTT. It yields the protein CACGTKSGSDKLIF.

In this sample, this clone turned up a few times. TCRdb's entry gives the protein of a much larger clone, which mismatches this DNA's translation at residue 4, likely from a read error; the protein reported here is translated from the DNA. The chain has TRDV2 and TRDJ1, with 7 bases identical to TRDD3. No J segment appears in TCRdb, so it was assigned here by matching the sequence to germline. Germline V CDR1 and CDR2: GEAIGNYY, EKD. CDR3 length equals 17 residues. The CDR3 region is CACYTVGEAPRTDKLIF. The CDR3 region has the DNA TGTGCCTGTTACACCGTGGGGGAGGCCCCGAGAACCGATAAACTCATCTTT.

The table lists this clone with a few counts. It differs at one base from a far larger clone, so likely a read error. Other DNA sequences in the sample encode the same CDR3. The V and J genes are TRDV3 and TRDJ1; D might be TRDD3 (10 bases). Germline values: CDR1 TVYSNPD, CDR2 GDNSRS (reference sequence). The CDR3 covers 18 residues. CDR3 sequence reads: CASGGLPTGGYGPDKLIF. The CDR3 DNA reads TGTGCCTCCGGGGGCCTTCCTACGGGGGGATACGGTCCCGATAAACTCATCTTC.

This clone was seen ten or more times. Only one base separates this from a far larger clonotype, so it likely reflects a read error. Other DNA sequences in this specimen translate into the identical CDR3. The CDR3 is CALGEQALPRNWGIADKLIF. In nucleotides, the CDR3 is TGTGCCCTTGGGGAACAGGCCCTTCCGCGAAACTGGGGGATAGCCGATAAACTCATCTTT. This chain connects TRDV1 to TRDJ1; 11 nucleotides align to TRDD3. The germline CDR1 and CDR2 sequences are TSWWSYY and QGS. This CDR3 comprises 20 residues.

This clone was observed a handful of times. A read error likely explains this, since a far larger clone differs by one base. The same CDR3 can be traced to other DNA sequences in this sample. For the V gene the call is TRDV1; the J gene has no call; TRDD3, the table's D call, lacks a check against the DNA. This CDR3 is built from 22 residues. Germline CDR1 reads TSWWSYY; CDR2 reads QGS. CDR3 sequence reads: CALGESKNEGAPLLPYTDKLIF. In DNA form, the CDR3 reads TGTGCTCTTGGGGAATCTAAAAATGAGGGGGCGCCACTCCTACCTTACACCGATAAACTCATCTTC.

Comment on this clone: The protein in TCRdb stems from a much larger clone and differs at residue 6 from this DNA's translation, likely a read error; here the protein is translated from the DNA. The J gene is TRDJ1, the V gene TRDV1; TRDD3 agrees at 11 bases. Germline matching of the DNA provided the J gene here, since TCRdb leaves it blank. The CDR3 has 21 residues. With 1 base clipped from V and 2 bases from J, the junction kept 18 bases outside the gene matches. Germline V gene sequence: CDR1 TSWWSYY, CDR2 QGS. DNA of the CDR3: TGTGCTCTTGGGGAACAGACCATCGATGGGGGATACGGTTCTTATACCGATAAACTCATCTTT. It is translated as CALGEQTIDGGYGSYTDKLIF.

This clone turned up a few times. The protein that TCRdb holds for this DNA derives from a much larger clone and differs from the translated DNA at residue 14, which likely indicates a read error; the protein shown here is translated from the DNA. The chain employs TRDV1 and TRDJ1; 8 positions agree with TRDD2. Germline CDR1 is TSWWSYY and CDR2 is QGS. With 2 bases clipped from V and 1 base from J, the junction kept 24 bases outside the gene matches. The CDR3 has 22 amino acids. In DNA, the CDR3 is TGTGCTCTTGGGGAAACCCAAATTACTTCCTACGCGGGGGGCACCCTCACCGATAAACTCATCTTT. Residues: CALGETQITSYAGGTLTDKLIF.

Note on this clone: A read error is the likely source, as a far larger clone sits one nucleotide away. The CDR3 region is CACDNWGRSSWDTRQMFF. In DNA, the CDR3 is TGTGCCTGTGACAATTGGGGGAGGAGCTCCTGGGACACCCGACAGATGTTTTTC. The J gene is TRDJ3, the V gene TRDV2; 7 nucleotides agree with TRDD3. The J gene, absent from TCRdb, was called here by matching the DNA to germline. The CDR3 consists of 18 residues. Trimming cost V 2 bases and J 0 bases; bases outside gene matches: 6. Germline-derived CDR1 and CDR2 are GEAIGNYY and EKD.

In its sample, this clone was seen a few times. TCRdb has a much larger clone's protein, which differs at residue 6 from the translation of this DNA, likely because of a read error; what is shown is the protein translated from the DNA. The V call is TRDV2, the J call TRDJ1; the D gene is possibly TRDD3 (6 bases). The J gene, absent from TCRdb, was called here by matching the DNA to germline. This CDR3 comprises 13 residues. V was clipped by 5 bases and J by 2 bases, with 11 bases between them. CDR1 is GEAIGNYY and CDR2 is EKD in the germline V gene. In nucleotides, the CDR3 is TGTGCCTGTGGGGGATGCCCGACCGATAAACTCATCTTT. The encoded protein is CACGGCPTDKLIF.

This clone was detected ten times or more. With a far larger clone one base away, a read error is the likely cause. The sample carries other DNA sequences with the same CDR3. The chain couples TRAV38-2/DV8 to TRDJ1; perhaps TRDD2 as D (5 bases). TCRdb is silent on the J gene; assignment here came from matching the DNA to germline. The germline V gene has CDR1 TSESDYY and CDR2 QEAYKQQN. The CDR3 is made up of 17 amino acids. The CDR3 spells CAYRTHPTAPYTDKLIF. The CDR3 nucleotides are TGTGCTTATAGGACCCACCCTACGGCCCCCTACACCGACAAACTCATCTTT.

Note on this clone: The protein given by TCRdb reflects a much larger clone and differs at residue 9 from this DNA's translation, likely from a read error; the protein shown is the DNA's translation. This chain uses TRDV2 with TRDJ1, with 12 bases fitting TRDD3. Here the J gene was assigned by germline matching of the DNA, as TCRdb has none. Germline CDR1 and CDR2: GEAIGNYY and EKD. After removal of 3 bases from V and 4 bases from J, the junction contained 2 bases not matched to a gene. The CDR3 contains 14 residues. CDR3 residues: CACDSGGYVDKLIF. The CDR3 region has the DNA TGTGCCTGTGACTCTGGGGGATACGTCGATAAACTCATCTTT.

This clone occurred a few times. A single base is all that separates this from a far larger clone, so a read error is likely. Within the sample, other DNA sequences also encode this same CDR3. The chain recombines TRDV2 with TRDJ3, with 11 nucleotides matching TRDD3. Since TCRdb gives no J gene, matching the DNA to germline was used here to assign it. The germline V gene encodes CDR1 GEAIGNYY and CDR2 EKD. The CDR3 has 18 amino acids. CDR3 sequence (DNA): TGTGCCTGTGACATACTGGGGGATAGCTCCTGGGACACCCGGCAGATGTTTTTC. The encoded protein is CACDILGDSSWDTRQMFF.

For this clone: TCRdb's protein for this DNA is that of a much larger clone and differs from the translation at residue 8, likely a read error; the protein shown is the DNA translation. This chain links TRDV1 with TRDJ1, with 8 bases fitting TRDD3. The germline V gene has CDR1 TSWWSYY and CDR2 QGS. The CDR3 length is 28 residues. The CDR3: CALGERYRGLGAYKAYKGPRAYTDKLIF. Here the CDR3 DNA reads TGTGCTCTTGGGGAACGATACCGGGGACTGGGGGCCTACAAGGCCTACAAGGGCCCAAGGGCGTACACCGACAAACTCATCTTT.

This clone was counted at least ten times. V and J are TRDV1 and TRDJ1, with TRDD3 matching 9 bases. There are 19 residues in the CDR3. Unmatched junction bases numbered 15, after V lost 4 bases and J lost 0 bases. Germline CDR1 TSWWSYY, CDR2 QGS. The CDR3 reads CALGGSFKYWGTNTDKLIF. As DNA, the CDR3 is TGTGCTCTTGGGGGTTCCTTTAAGTACTGGGGGACCAACACCGATAAACTCATCTTT.